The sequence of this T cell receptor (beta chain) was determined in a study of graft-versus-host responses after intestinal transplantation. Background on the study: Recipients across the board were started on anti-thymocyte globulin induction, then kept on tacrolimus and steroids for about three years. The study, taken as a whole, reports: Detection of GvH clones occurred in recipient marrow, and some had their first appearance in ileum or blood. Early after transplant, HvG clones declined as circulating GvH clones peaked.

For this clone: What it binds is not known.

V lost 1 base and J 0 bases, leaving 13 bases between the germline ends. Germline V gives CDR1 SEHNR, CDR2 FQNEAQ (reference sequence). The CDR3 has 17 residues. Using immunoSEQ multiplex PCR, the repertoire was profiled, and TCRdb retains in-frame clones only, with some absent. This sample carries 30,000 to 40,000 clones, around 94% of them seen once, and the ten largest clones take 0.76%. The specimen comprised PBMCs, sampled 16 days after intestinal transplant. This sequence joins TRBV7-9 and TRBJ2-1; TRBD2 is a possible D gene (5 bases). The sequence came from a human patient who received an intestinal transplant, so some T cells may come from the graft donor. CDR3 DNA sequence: TGTGCCAGCAGCTTAGTCCTCACGGGAATCTCCTACAATGAGCAGTTCTTC. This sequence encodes CASSLVLTGISYNEQFF. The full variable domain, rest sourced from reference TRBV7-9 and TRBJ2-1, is DTGVSQNPRHKITKRGQNVTFRCDPISEHNRLYWYRQTLGQGPEFLTYFQNEAQLEKSRLLSDRFSAERPKGSFSTLEIQRTEQGDSAMYLCASSLVLTGISYNEQFFGPGTRLTVL.